This T cell receptor beta chain was found in a study of blood T cells in healthy people across ages. It was approximately 10 milliliters of peripheral blood that were drawn from each donor. Study-wide points: Age advanced and TCR beta diversity per million T cells fell, roughly linearly. Estimated diversity that came from one million T cells was considered an underestimate.

Notes on this clonotype: The antigen is unknown.

The CDR3 consists of 15 residues. CDR1 and CDR2 (germline): SGHTS, YDEGEE. Between the trimmed V and J ends, which lost 6 bases and 3 bases, there was a span of 19 bases. It was with a sample-barcoded 5' primer and a J-beta primer mix that a second PCR of about 6 to 12 cycles was run. Sequencing yielded, for each sample, at least 3 million paired-end reads carrying CDR3. TCRdb analysed the 5' RACE reads with MiXCR anew, one entry per CDR3 protein. This table has over a million distinct CDR3 sequences, 40% to 50% appearing once. The sequenced sample consisted of blood. The TCR originated in a woman aged 55-69 years in good health. This chain links TRBV5-8 with TRBJ2-7, with D possibly matching TRBD1 (5 bases). CDR3: CASTSEGARNYEQYF. The CDR3 coding sequence is TGTGCCAGCACCTCAGAAGGGGCGAGGAACTACGAGCAGTACTTC.